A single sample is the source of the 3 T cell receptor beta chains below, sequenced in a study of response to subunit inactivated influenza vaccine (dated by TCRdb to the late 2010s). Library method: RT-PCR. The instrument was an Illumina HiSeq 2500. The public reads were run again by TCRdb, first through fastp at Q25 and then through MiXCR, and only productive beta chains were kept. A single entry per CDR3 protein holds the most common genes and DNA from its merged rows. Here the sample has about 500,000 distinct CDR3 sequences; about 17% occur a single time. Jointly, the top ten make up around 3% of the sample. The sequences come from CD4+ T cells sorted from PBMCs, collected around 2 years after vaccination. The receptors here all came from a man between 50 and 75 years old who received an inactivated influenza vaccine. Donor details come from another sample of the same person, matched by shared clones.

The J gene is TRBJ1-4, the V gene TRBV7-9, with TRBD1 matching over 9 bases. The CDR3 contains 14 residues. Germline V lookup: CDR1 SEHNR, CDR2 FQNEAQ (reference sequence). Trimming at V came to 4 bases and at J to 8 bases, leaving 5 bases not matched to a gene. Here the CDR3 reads CASSSGQGNEKLFF. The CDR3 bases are TGTGCCAGCAGCTCAGGACAGGGGAACGAAAAACTGTTTTTT.

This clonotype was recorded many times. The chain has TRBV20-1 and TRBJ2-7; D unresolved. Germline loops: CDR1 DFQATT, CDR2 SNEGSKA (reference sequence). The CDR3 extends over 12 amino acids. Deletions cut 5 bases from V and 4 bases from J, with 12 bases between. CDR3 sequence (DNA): TGCAGTGCTGGCCCGATCCATTACGAGCAGTACTTC. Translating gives CSAGPIHYEQYF.

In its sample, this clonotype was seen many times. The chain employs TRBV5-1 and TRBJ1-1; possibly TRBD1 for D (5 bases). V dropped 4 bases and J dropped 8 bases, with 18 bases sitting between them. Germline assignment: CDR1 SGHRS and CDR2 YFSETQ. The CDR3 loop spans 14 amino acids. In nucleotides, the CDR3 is TGCGCCAGCAGCCCGACGGGGGGGGAATTAGAAGCTTTCTTT. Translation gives CASSPTGGELEAFF.